This entry lists 24 T cell receptor beta chains sequenced from one sample in a study of T-cell reconstitution after alpha-beta-depleted transplantation in children. Unique molecular identifiers were incorporated when the TCRbeta library was constructed. TCRdb re-called the PCR reads through MiXCR, storing one row per CDR3 protein. Here the sample spans about 360,000 distinct CDR3 sequences, about an eighth being singletons. This material consisted of PBMCs, taken from the stem cell graft. The receptors derive from a human donor who donated a stem cell graft to a child with Fanconi anemia.

Only a few counts were recorded for this clonotype. This chain uses TRBV6-2 or TRBV6-3 with TRBJ2-3; D is unclear. The germline V gene has CDR1 MNHEY and CDR2 SVGEGT. The CDR3 spans 13 residues. The V gene lost 6 bases and the J gene lost 0 bases, with 7 bases spanning the gap. The CDR3 DNA is TGTGCCAGCAGACTGGGAAGCACAGATACGCAGTATTTT. It is translated as CASRLGSTDTQYF.

The gene calls are TRBV12-3 or TRBV12-4 and TRBJ1-5; 7 bases are shared with TRBD1. J was trimmed by 3 bases and V by 6 bases; bases with no gene match: 11. The CDR3 spans 16 residues. CDR3 region: CASRQGELSYNQPQHF. The CDR3 coding sequence is TGTGCCAGCAGGCAGGGGGAGCTGTCCTACAATCAGCCCCAGCATTTT.

This clonotype was counted at least ten times. The J gene is TRBJ2-7, the V gene TRBV12-3 or TRBV12-4; D gene uncertain. This CDR3 contains 13 residues. V was clipped by 6 bases and J by 3 bases, with 12 bases between them. The CDR3 loop is CASRNRIHYEQYF. CDR3 sequence (DNA): TGTGCCAGCAGGAACAGAATCCACTACGAGCAGTACTTC.

This clonotype was recorded a few times. The chain has TRBV11-1 and TRBJ2-5, with D possibly matching TRBD1 (6 bases). This CDR3 has 18 amino acids. The germline V gene encodes CDR1 SGHAT and CDR2 FQDESV (reference sequence). Between the trimmed V and J ends, which lost 2 bases and 3 bases, there was a span of 22 bases. CDR3 region: CASSLTITTDRQKETQYF. The CDR3 DNA reads as TGTGCCAGCAGCTTAACAATAACCACGGACAGACAAAAAGAGACCCAGTACTTC.

The chain has TRBV6-5 and TRBJ1-2, with a possible D match to TRBD1 (6 bases). This CDR3 contains 15 residues. Germline CDR1 and CDR2: MNHEY and SVGAGI. Trimming took off 4 bases at V and 8 bases at J, with 20 bases between the two ends. This CDR3 reads CASSFNHGGLGGYTF. The DNA of the CDR3 is TGTGCCAGCAGTTTCAACCACGGGGGCTTGGGAGGCTACACCTTC.

This clonotype was detected ten times or more. V usage is TRBV21-1 and J usage is TRBJ1-1; TRBD1, as called in the table, went unchecked against the DNA. TRBV21-1 is designated a pseudogene. The CDR3 runs to 14 residues. CDR3 amino acids: CASSTGQLNTEAFF. The CDR3 DNA reads TGTGCCAGCAGCACAGGACAGCTGAACACTGAAGCTTTCTTT.

This clonotype was seen a few times. The chain has TRBV6-2 or TRBV6-3 and TRBJ1-1, with unresolved D. CDR1 is MNHEY and CDR2 is SVGEGT in the germline V gene. The CDR3 is 15 residues long. Trimming pared 7 bases from V and 3 bases from J, leaving 18 bases between. The CDR3 bases are TGTGCCAGCATGATGGGCCCTCCTGGGGACACTGAAGCTTTCTTT. Residues: CASMMGPPGDTEAFF.

The chain combines TRBV28 with TRBJ1-4; 9 bases agree with TRBD1. This CDR3 is 16 amino acids long. The J segment lost 5 bases and the V segment lost 7 bases, leaving 11 bases of the junction unmatched. The germline gives CDR1 MDHEN, CDR2 SYDVKM. The CDR3 nucleotides are TGTGCCAGCAACCTACCGGGACAGGGACCAAATGAAAAACTGTTTTTT. Amino acids: CASNLPGQGPNEKLFF. Looking up the rest from reference TRBV28 and TRBJ1-4 gives the full variable domain: DVKVTQSSRYLVKRTGEKVFLECVQDMDHENMFWYRQDPGLGLRLIYFSYDVKMKEKGDIPEGYSVSREKKERFSLILESASTNQTSMYLCASNLPGQGPNEKLFFGSGTQLSVL.

The V and J genes are TRBV5-1 and TRBJ1-5; D gene uncertain. Deletions cut 0 bases from V and 6 bases from J, with 10 bases between. The CDR3 is 14 amino acids. Looked up from germline, CDR1 is SGHRS and CDR2 is YFSETQ. CDR3 region: CASSLDRGTQPQHF. The CDR3 DNA is TGCGCCAGCAGCTTGGACCGGGGAACTCAGCCCCAGCATTTT.

This chain joins TRBV4-3 and TRBJ1-2; 8 bases line up with TRBD1. V dropped 0 bases and J dropped 7; count of bases not matched to a gene: 7. CDR1 and CDR2 from the germline V gene are LGHNA and YSLEER. CDR3 length: 15 amino acids. The CDR3 reads CASSQDILRGLGYTF. Written as DNA, the CDR3 is TGCGCCAGCAGCCAAGATATTCTCAGGGGGCTTGGCTACACCTTC.

The CDR3 region is CASSQDTGWKLNEKLFF. CDR3 sequence (DNA): TGCGCCAGCAGCCAAGATACAGGGTGGAAGCTGAATGAAAAACTGTTTTTT. The rearrangement uses TRBV4-3 and TRBJ1-4; D is perhaps TRBD1 (6 bases). The germline V gene encodes CDR1 LGHNA and CDR2 YSLEER. Trimming took off 0 bases at V and 5 bases at J, with 16 bases between the two ends. The CDR3 contains 17 residues.

The rearrangement uses TRBV28 and TRBJ1-1; TRBD1 might be the D (5 bases). The CDR3 sequence is 15 residues long. Germline V gives CDR1 MDHEN, CDR2 SYDVKM. The V gene lost 8 bases and the J gene lost 0 bases, with 16 bases spanning the gap. CDR3 region: CASLEGAGMNTEAFF. CDR3 bases: TGTGCCAGCCTCGAAGGGGCAGGGATGAACACTGAAGCTTTCTTT.

V is TRBV10-3 and J is TRBJ2-2, with D perhaps matching TRBD2 (6 bases). Germline V gene lookup returns CDR1 ENHRY and CDR2 SYGVKD. The CDR3 length is 15 residues. The V and J ends lost 4 bases and 2 bases respectively, with 11 bases between them. DNA of the CDR3: TGTGCCATCAGTGGATCGGGACTTAACACCGGGGAGCTGTTTTTT. This encodes CAISGSGLNTGELFF.

The sample holds a few counts of this clonotype. The rearrangement uses TRBV20-1 and TRBJ1-5, with D perhaps matching TRBD1 (5 bases). Germline lookup yields CDR1 DFQATT and CDR2 SNEGSKA (reference sequence). Deletions cut 0 bases from V and 7 bases from J, with 13 bases between. CDR3 length: 14 residues. The CDR3 protein is CSARDRGSGQPQHF. CDR3 DNA sequence: TGCAGTGCTAGAGATCGGGGGTCAGGGCAGCCCCAGCATTTT.

This rearrangement joins TRBV24-1 to TRBJ2-3, with D perhaps being TRBD1 or TRBD2 (5 bases each). The V gene lost 10 bases and the J gene lost 1 base, with 17 bases spanning the gap. The CDR3 extends over 15 amino acids. Germline CDR1 KGHDR, CDR2 SFDVKD. The CDR3 loop is CATRQRVGGTDTQYF. The DNA of the CDR3 is TGTGCCACGCGGCAACGGGTGGGGGGCACAGATACGCAGTATTTT.

This clonotype has only a few counts. This sequence joins TRBV5-1 and TRBJ2-6; the D gene is possibly TRBD1 (5 bases). CDR3 length: 16 residues. Trimming took 0 bases from V and 2 from J, leaving 9 bases between them. Germline loops: CDR1 SGHRS, CDR2 YFSETQ. This CDR3 reads CASSLEGLAGANVLTF. The CDR3 nucleotides read TGCGCCAGCAGCTTGGAGGGGCTGGCTGGGGCCAACGTCCTGACTTTC.

V and J are TRBV5-6 and TRBJ1-5, with D perhaps matching TRBD1 (6 bases). The CDR3 has 14 residues. From germline, CDR1 is SGHDT and CDR2 YYEEEE. V was clipped by 0 bases and J by 9 bases, with 13 bases between them. For the CDR3, the DNA is TGTGCCAGCAGCTTGGGGACAGATTCTTCGCCCCAGCATTTT. Its translation is CASSLGTDSSPQHF.

This chain connects TRBV12-3 or TRBV12-4 to TRBJ1-1, with D possibly being TRBD1 (5 bases). Trimming stripped 5 bases from V and 8 bases from J, with 15 bases between. The CDR3 is 13 amino acids. The DNA for the CDR3 is TGTGCCAGCAGTACCAGGGTGTTGACCGAAGCTTTCTTT. Amino acids: CASSTRVLTEAFF.

V and J are TRBV7-9 and TRBJ2-7; tentative D call: TRBD2 (6 bases). V lost 6 bases, J lost 4 bases, and 19 bases lay in between. This CDR3 has 15 amino acids. Germline V lookup: CDR1 SEHNR, CDR2 FQNEAQ (reference sequence). The CDR3 DNA reads as TGTGCCAGCAGTTCCAGGGAGGCGAATCATTACGAGCAGTACTTC. This sequence encodes CASSSREANHYEQYF.

In this sample, this clonotype turned up many times. The V and J genes are TRBV10-3 and TRBJ2-5; D might be TRBD2 (5 bases). CDR3 length: 15 amino acids. Germline assignment: CDR1 ENHRY and CDR2 SYGVKD. The V end lost 6 bases, the J end lost 0 bases, and 14 bases lay between the germline ends. The DNA of the CDR3 is TGTGCCATCAGGGGAGAACGTGGGGACCAAGAGACCCAGTACTTC. Translation: CAIRGERGDQETQYF.

The chain joins TRBV27 to TRBJ2-5; 10 nucleotides line up with TRBD1. This CDR3 is 15 amino acids long. Germline V gene sequence: CDR1 MNHEY, CDR2 SMNVEV (reference sequence). V gave up 4 bases and J gave up 9 bases; unmatched junction bases: 11. The CDR3 DNA is TGTGCCAGCAGTTCCTCCGGGACAGGGGCCTGGGCCCAGTACTTC. Its translation: CASSSSGTGAWAQYF.

As regards this clonotype: This may be a read error: a much more frequent sequence differs by one nucleotide. The CDR3 nucleotides are TGCGCCAGCAGCCACCCGGGGCACATGAACTCTGAAGCTTTCTTT. Its translation: CASSHPGHMNSEAFF. The chain couples TRBV5-1 to TRBJ1-1; perhaps TRBD1 as D (5 bases). This CDR3 has 15 residues. Germline V gives CDR1 SGHRS, CDR2 YFSETQ. Full variable domain (outside the CDR3, taken from reference TRBV5-1 and TRBJ1-1): KAGVTQTPRYLIKTRGQQVTLSCSPISGHRSVSWYQQTPGQGLQFLFEYFSETQRNKGNFPGRFSGRQFSNSRSEMNVSTLELGDSALYLCASSHPGHMNSEAFFGQGTRLTVV.

This clonotype was seen a few times. Compared with germline, one end of the junction differs, possibly owing to a read error. The chain employs TRBV12-3 or TRBV12-4 and TRBJ1-2; D remains ambiguous. The CDR3 is 12 amino acids. The DNA of the CDR3 is TGTGCCAGCACCTCCTCTAGCACTCAAAAGTCCTTC. Amino acids: CASTSSSTQKSF.

The table lists this clonotype with a few counts. V gene TRBV12-3 or TRBV12-4 combines with J gene TRBJ1-6, with D perhaps matching TRBD1 (5 bases). The CDR3 loop spans 13 amino acids. V lost 5 bases and J 9 bases, leaving 11 bases between the germline ends. DNA of the CDR3: TGTGCCAGCAGTCCTGGGGGACTTTCACCCCTCCACTTT. Protein sequence: CASSPGGLSPLHF.